The rows below give T cell receptor beta chains drawn from one sample of a study of blood T cell repertoires in COVID-19. This table comes from immunoSEQ multiplex PCR, and its TCRdb copy is limited to in-frame clones, with some not included. This repertoire shows 150,000 to 180,000 clones, roughly 83% found once; its top ten account for approximately 30%. Sequencing input: peripheral blood. Source of these receptors: a woman in her sixties or seventies with acute or convalescent COVID-19. The CDR3 runs from the conserved cysteine through the conserved F or W. Fields, in order: D gene, V gene, J gene, clone size, CDR3 DNA, CDR3 protein. A D gene is named only where the DNA matches it firmly. Expanded clones are given a class, and other clones once, few, many or no size at all.

.,TRBV18,TRBJ1-1,few,TGTGCCAGCTCACCGGCCAGGGGCACTGAAGCTTTCTTT,CASSPARGTEAFF
TRBD2,TRBV5-1,TRBJ2-3,.,TGCGCCAGTGGTAGAAGCGGGGGGTTTAGCACAGATACGCAGTATTTT,CASGRSGGFSTDTQYF
TRBD2,TRBV4-1,TRBJ2-2,few,TGCGCCAGCAGCCAAGTAAGTTTGCGGGCTAGCGGGGGCCGCACCGGGGAGCTGTTTTTT,CASSQVSLRASGGRTGELFF
.,TRBV6-5,TRBJ1-1,.,TGTGCCAGCAGTTGGTCCATGAGGGCTGAAGCTTTCTTT,CASSWSMRAEAFF
.,TRBV5-1,TRBJ2-1,.,TGCGCCAGCTTCCAAGAACCGACAGGTTCCAATGAGCAGTTCTTC,CASFQEPTGSNEQFF
TRBD1,TRBV7-2,TRBJ1-2,.,TGTGCCAGCAGTTCACAGGGGAACCCGGGCTATGGCTACACCTTC,CASSSQGNPGYGYTF
.,TRBV13,TRBJ1-3,.,TGTGCCAGCAGCTCCTACGGGGGGCACTCTGGAAACACCATATATTTT,CASSSYGGHSGNTIYF
.,TRBV6-5,TRBJ1-1,.,TGTGCCAGCAGTTACTCGACAGACATGAACACTGAAGCTTTCTTT,CASSYSTDMNTEAFF
.,TRBV29-1,TRBJ1-2,few,TGCAGCGTTGGGGGCCAGGGTGGGACTAACTATGGCTACACCTTC,CSVGGQGGTNYGYTF
TRBD1,TRBV5-1,TRBJ2-3,.,TGCGCCAGTACCGGGACAGGCACAGATACGCAGTATTTT,CASTGTGTDTQYF
TRBD1,TRBV7-6,TRBJ1-2,.,TGTGCCAGCAGCTTAGGGACAGGGTTAAACTATGGCTACACCTTC,CASSLGTGLNYGYTF
TRBD1,TRBV2,TRBJ1-3,.,TGTGCCAGCAGGGAGGGGGCGAACTCTGGAAACACCATATATTTT,CASREGANSGNTIYF
.,TRBV9,TRBJ2-2,.,TGTGCCAGCAGCGCTTTACGGCGGGCGAACACCGGGGAGCTGTTTTTT,CASSALRRANTGELFF
TRBD1,TRBV19,TRBJ2-7,.,TGTGCCAGTAGTCCCGGACAGGGCGACGAGCAGTACTTC,CASSPGQGDEQYF
TRBD1,TRBV20-1,TRBJ1-5,.,TGCAGTGCTAGTATCGGGACAGATCAGCCCCAGCATTTT,CSASIGTDQPQHF
.,TRBV15,TRBJ1-1,.,TGTGCCACCAGCAGAGGCGCAGGGTGGAACACTGAAGCTTTCTTT,CATSRGAGWNTEAFF
.,TRBV5-1,TRBJ1-1,.,TGCGCCAGCAGCTTGGTGGAGGCCTCGGGAAACACTGAAGCTTTCTTT,CASSLVEASGNTEAFF
TRBD2,TRBV14,TRBJ2-2,.,TGTGCCAGCAGCCAGTACCTAGCGGGGGGCTTCACCGGGGAGCTGTTTTTT,CASSQYLAGGFTGELFF
.,TRBV5-6,TRBJ1-2,.,TGTGCCAGCAGCACCCTCGGGTGGAAGTATGGCTACACCTTC,CASSTLGWKYGYTF
TRBD1,TRBV29-1,TRBJ1-2,.,TGCAGCGTCGACCAAGGACAGGGCTCAAACTATGGCTACACCTTC,CSVDQGQGSNYGYTF
TRBD1,TRBV18,TRBJ2-2,.,TGTGCCAGCTCAGCAGGACAGGTGGGCACCGGGGAGCTGTTTTTT,CASSAGQVGTGELFF
TRBD1,TRBV27,TRBJ1-1,few,TGTGCCAGCAGCTCTTTACAGGGGACCCCCACTGAAGCTTTCTTT,CASSSLQGTPTEAFF
TRBD1,TRBV6-5,TRBJ1-6,.,TGTGCCAGCCGCCGGAGACAGGGGGCTACACCCCTCCACTTT,CASRRRQGATPLHF
.,TRBV5-8,TRBJ1-1,few,TGTGCCAGCCGCTCGAGGACTGAAGCTTTCTTT,CASRSRTEAFF
TRBD1,TRBV5-1,TRBJ1-3,.,TGCGCCAGCAGCACAGGACAGGGCTCTGGAAACACCATATATTTT,CASSTGQGSGNTIYF
.,TRBV7-2,TRBJ2-1,.,TGTGCCAGCAGCTTAGTGCGGGACAATGAGCAGTTCTTC,CASSLVRDNEQFF
.,TRBV19,TRBJ2-2,.,TGTGCCAGTAGCCCGGGACTTCAGAACACCGGGGAGCTGTTTTTT,CASSPGLQNTGELFF
.,TRBV18,TRBJ1-3,.,TGTGCCAGCTCCCCTGACTCGCTTGGAGCTGGAAACACCATATATTTT,CASSPDSLGAGNTIYF
TRBD1,TRBV30,TRBJ1-4,once,TGTGCCTGGAGTCCCGGGACAGGGGGCAGTGAAAAACTGTTTTTT,CAWSPGTGGSEKLFF
.,TRBV6-1,TRBJ1-3,.,TGTGCCAGCAGTGCGCCCACAGGCCACTCTGGAAACACCATATATTTT,CASSAPTGHSGNTIYF
.,TRBV18,TRBJ1-6,few,TGTGCCAGCTCACCACGATCCCAGGGTCAGGCAACCTCACCCCTCCACTTT,CASSPRSQGQATSPLHF
.,TRBV28,TRBJ1-5,.,TGTGCCAGCAGTTTATGGAGTCCTCCCGGTCCCCAGCATTTT,CASSLWSPPGPQHF
.,TRBV5-8,TRBJ1-1,.,TGTGCCAGCAGCTTGAGGGGGGGCACTGAAGCTTTCTTT,CASSLRGGTEAFF
.,TRBV7-2,TRBJ2-3,once,TGTGCCAGCAGCTTAGGTAGGGGGTACAATACGCAGTATTTT,CASSLGRGYNTQYF
TRBD1,TRBV5-1,TRBJ1-2,.,TGCGCCAGCAGCGCCCGGACAGGCTGGGGCTACACCTTC,CASSARTGWGYTF